The clone carrying this TCR beta chain was seen only once. Its antigen is not known. Other DNA sequences of this sample code for an identical CDR3. The sample originates from a study of shared clonotypes between healthy human individuals. The study's findings and limits: The four-donor shared clonotypes exceeded non-shared clonotypes in generation probability, with non-shared ones scoring lower. Only a few donors were included, so the genetic and exposure-history diversity represented was limited.

CDR1 is SGHRS, CDR2 YFSETQ, per germline. V lost 1 base and J lost 5; bases outside the gene matches: 8. This CDR3 spans 15 amino acids. Running of the assay took place at deep level. The method was immunoSEQ multiplex PCR; TCRdb's version includes in-frame clones alone and lacks a portion of them. Of around 1.4 million clones detected, 98% to 99% appear once; the ten largest clones hold 0.36%. The sample comprised naive CD4+ T cells sorted from blood. Subset: CD45RA+ positively selected. The receptor comes from a young man in good health. The rearrangement uses TRBV5-1 and TRBJ2-7; TRBD1 agrees at 8 bases. The CDR3 sequence is CASSLSGQGAHEQYF. The CDR3, as DNA: TGCGCCAGCAGCTTGTCCGGGCAGGGGGCCCACGAGCAGTACTTC.